Listed below are T cell receptor beta chains from one sample, sequenced in a study of blood T cell repertoires in COVID-19. Generated by immunoSEQ multiplex PCR, the TCRdb table keeps only in-frame clones and is missing some. Seen here are just over 300,000 clones, about 90% observed once, and the top ten hold 1.8%. Sequencing was done on a sample of peripheral blood. These receptor sequences come from a woman in her thirties with COVID-19, enrolled during active disease. CDR3s include the opening cysteine and the closing phenylalanine or tryptophan. The D gene is left open where the match is weak. Clone size, where shown, is once, few, many, or a class for clones that have expanded.

j_call | v_call | clone_size | d_call | cdr3_nt | cdr3_aa
TRBJ1-2 | TRBV6-5 | . | . | TGTGCCAGCAGTTACCGTTCAGGAAGTGGCTACACCTTC | CASSYRSGSGYTF
TRBJ1-6 | TRBV28 | . | . | TGTGCCAGCAGTGAGGTCAGGGTTAATTCACCCCTCCACTTT | CASSEVRVNSPLHF
TRBJ1-4 | TRBV2 | . | . | TGTGCCAGCAGGGAAACAGGGCCTAATGAAAAACTGTTTTTT | CASRETGPNEKLFF
TRBJ1-2 | TRBV2 | . | . | TGTGCCAGCAGTGAAGCTCAGTATGACTATGGCTACACCTTC | CASSEAQYDYGYTF
TRBJ1-4 | TRBV19 | . | . | TGTGCCAGTAGACAGGGACGTGAAAAACTGTTTTTT | CASRQGREKLFF
TRBJ2-2 | TRBV28 | . | . | TGTGCCAGCCATAGAGGCACCGGGGAGCTGTTTTTT | CASHRGTGELFF
TRBJ2-5 | TRBV2 | . | TRBD2 | TGTGCCAGCAGTGAAAATTCACTAGCGGGGGGGCCGCGAGAGACCCAGTACTTC | CASSENSLAGGPRETQYF
TRBJ2-5 | TRBV4-1 | . | . | TGCGCCAGCAGCCAGAGCCTCGGGGAGGAGACCCAGTACTTC | CASSQSLGEETQYF
TRBJ1-4 | TRBV12-3/TRBV12-4 | . | . | TGTGCCACGGCCCAACGGGGTGAAAAACTGTTTTTT | CATAQRGEKLFF
TRBJ1-1 | TRBV6-1 | . | . | TGTGCCAGCAGTGCAAAAACAGGGTTGGGGATGACTGAAGCTTTCTTT | CASSAKTGLGMTEAFF
TRBJ1-1 | TRBV7-9 | . | . | TGTGCCAGCAGCCCCGACAGCCACGCAGCTTTCTTT | CASSPDSHAAFF
TRBJ2-1 | TRBV28 | . | TRBD2 | TGTGCCAGCAGTTTACGCGGGGAGGGTGAGCAGTTCTTC | CASSLRGEGEQFF
TRBJ1-4 | TRBV6-2/TRBV6-3 | . | TRBD1 | TGTGCCAGCAGTTACTCCGGGACAGACCTAAATGAAAAACTGTTTTTT | CASSYSGTDLNEKLFF
TRBJ2-3 | TRBV6-6 | . | TRBD2 | TGTGCCAGCAGTTCGGGGGGAGTAGATACGCAGTATTTT | CASSSGGVDTQYF
TRBJ2-5 | TRBV3-1/TRBV3-2 | . | TRBD2 | TGTGCCAGCAGCTGGACTAGCGGGGGGGCCGAGACCCAGTACTTC | CASSWTSGGAETQYF
TRBJ2-7 | TRBV2 | . | . | TGTGCCAGCATATTTTCTGGGACATCCTACGAGCAGTACTTC | CASIFSGTSYEQYF
TRBJ1-3 | TRBV30 | . | . | TGTGCCTGGACTAGTGGAAACACCATATATTTT | CAWTSGNTIYF
TRBJ1-2 | TRBV7-2 | . | . | TGTGCCAGCAGCGTAAACACAGGGACCCTCATTGGCTACACCTTC | CASSVNTGTLIGYTF
TRBJ1-1 | TRBV12-5 | . | . | TGTGCTAGTGGTTTGAGAGACAGATCGAACACTGAAGCTTTCTTT | CASGLRDRSNTEAFF
TRBJ2-2 | TRBV19 | . | . | TGTGCCAGTAGTATTTTACATGCGAACACCGGGGAGCTGTTTTTT | CASSILHANTGELFF
TRBJ1-5 | TRBV12-3/TRBV12-4 | . | . | TGTGCCAGCGGGGGCCGCCCCCAGCCCCAGCATTTT | CASGGRPQPQHF
TRBJ1-5 | TRBV18 | . | TRBD1 | TGTGCCAGCTCACCCGACAGGGGACAATCAGCCCAGCATTTT | CASSPDRGQSAQHF
TRBJ2-7 | TRBV4-3 | few | . | TGCGCCAGCAGCCAAGATTATACGGGTAGTCGACCCGCCGGCGAGCAGTACTTC | CASSQDYTGSRPAGEQYF